This TCR beta chain was retrieved from a study of Ad26.COV2.S vaccination and SARS-CoV-2 variants. As for the study in general: Enrollment placed the donor in the COV1001 Ad26.COV2.S trial arm. Study results and caveats: Vaccine and placebo recipients had similar non-spike TCR breadth. Spike-specific TCR breadth ran higher among vaccine recipients than placebo recipients. Breadth and depth estimates from TCRs may understate total T cell responses.

Measured with immunoSEQ multiplex PCR; TCRdb has only the in-frame clones, and not every one. The sample consists of about 680,000 clones, around 90% of them appearing once. Concerning this clone itself: Antigen unknown.

The treatment here: over 15 received Ad26.COV2.S at low or high dose, single or two shots; roughly five received placebo; per-sample allocation not given. Sampling occurred on day 63 after the first vaccine or placebo injection. This specimen was peripheral blood, taken in a trial of Ad26.COV2.S vaccine versus placebo. The source is a person aged 18-65 years who received the Ad26.COV2.S COVID-19 vaccine or a placebo.

CDR3 sequence: CASSPRDSLGYTF. As DNA, the CDR3 is TGCGCCAGCTCCCCCCGCGACAGCCTGGGCTACACCTTC. The V call is TRBV5-1, the J call TRBJ1-2; possible D gene TRBD1, 5 bases. V dropped 7 bases and J dropped 8 bases, with 18 bases sitting between them. Germline loops: CDR1 SGHRS, CDR2 YFSETQ. The CDR3 is 13 amino acids.